This T cell receptor (beta chain) was captured by sequencing in a study of cytomegalovirus exposure and HLA in healthy donors (dated by TCRdb to 2017 to 2019). Turning to the overall study: According to a later analysis, one platform produced both the 120 validation repertoires and the 620 or so repertoires of the first cohort. Along with the approximately 670-subject first cohort, a separate validation cohort of over 90 different subjects was used. High-throughput TCR immunosequencing, statistical association of individual TCRs with disease status, and machine learning were combined to predict cytomegalovirus infection status. The study aimed to test whether signatures of past pathogen exposure could be identified by cataloging public T cell receptors.

From its cysteine to its phenylalanine, the CDR3 spans 13 amino acids. The retained sequence is limited to the CDR3, 39 bases, with the frame set at the first base. The trim is 1 base for V and 4 bases for J, with a gap of 8 bases between the germline ends. The germline V gene provides CDR1 SGHRS and CDR2 YFSETQ. Receptor libraries were prepared by the immunoSEQ multiplex PCR assay. Processing in the source paper ran as follows. A statistical classification framework was built to diagnose cytomegalovirus status from the catalog of TCR beta chain sequences. TCRdb mirrors the immuneACCESS table, restricted to in-frame sequences. Some clones are absent from its copies; in checked studies, under half trace to an unresolved V gene, and the reason for the others is unknown. The V and J calls and clone size come from that table; D and trimming were worked out from the DNA. The sample yields 220,000 or so clones; approximately 80% were counted once. The biggest ten clones account for about 14% of the sample.

This clone was detected only once. This receptor's antigen is unknown. No much larger clonotype is one base removed from it; base qualities were not supplied. The donors belonged to the validation cohort of about 110 subjects, which was separate from the approximately 610-subject first cohort. What the work shows at the level of the full study, not this receptor alone: Of the cluster scores, approximately 95% were above 0 in a later analysis, which found that TCRs clustered in the first cohort also tended to co-occur in the 120 validation repertoires. A later analysis lacked HLA typing for the validation cohort, so it scored co-occurrence in that cohort across all 110 or so repertoires. Most TCR sequences were seen in very few donors, while some public TCRs were found in many individuals. Cytomegalovirus status was reported to be diagnosed by the classifier with high specificity and sensitivity in both the original and validation cohorts. The study listed 150 to 200 TCR beta chains as associated with cytomegalovirus. In vitro tests confirmed that a few of the cytomegalovirus-associated TCR beta chains recognize cytomegalovirus antigens. The authors suggested that the approach could potentially be extended to other disease states and immunological phenotypes.

The chain uses TRBV5-1 and TRBJ1-1, and the D gene may be TRBD1, 5 bases matching. Sequencing used PBMCs. The clonotype was recovered from a woman between 25 and 40 years old in good health and CMV-seropositive. The CDR3 has the sequence CASSLKGSTEAFF. The nucleotides read TGCGCCAGCAGCTTGAAGGGGTCCACTGAAGCTTTCTTT.